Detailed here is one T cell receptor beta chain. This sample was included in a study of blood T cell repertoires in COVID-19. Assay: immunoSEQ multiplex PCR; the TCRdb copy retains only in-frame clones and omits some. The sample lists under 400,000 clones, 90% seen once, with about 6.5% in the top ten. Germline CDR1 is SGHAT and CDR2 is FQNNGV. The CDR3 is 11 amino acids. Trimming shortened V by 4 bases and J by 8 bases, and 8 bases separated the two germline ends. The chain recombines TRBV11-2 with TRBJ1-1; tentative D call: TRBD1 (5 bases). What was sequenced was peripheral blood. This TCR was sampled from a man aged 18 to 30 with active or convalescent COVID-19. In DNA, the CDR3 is TGTGCCAGCAGCTCTCGACAGGAAGCTTTCTTT. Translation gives CASSSRQEAFF.